This record looks at one T cell receptor beta chain sequence and its context. With 60 Vbeta and 13 Jbeta primers, the PCR was carried out. Some clones are missing from TCRdb's copy, which holds only in-frame ones; the method was immunoSEQ multiplex PCR. The table lists 120,000 or so clones, approximately 79% of them singletons, with 2.1% in the top ten. In germline, CDR1 is SGHDT, CDR2 YYEEEE. V gave up 4 bases and J gave up 4 bases; unmatched junction bases: 14. This CDR3 has 16 amino acids. The sample comes from a study of cytomegalovirus exposure and HLA in healthy donors. The rearrangement links TRBV5-6 to TRBJ2-7, with 7 nucleotides matching TRBD2. Sequencing input: PBMCs. The TCR comes from a man in his thirties or forties in good health and CMV-seronegative. CDR3 coding DNA: TGTGCCAGCAGCGTGGGGAGGGGTCGACCTCAATACGAGCAGTACTTC. Its translation is CASSVGRGRPQYEQYF.